This T cell receptor (beta chain) is drawn from a study of kidney transplant recipient with SARS-CoV-2 infection. TCRdb independently ran MiXCR on the reads; one entry per CDR3 protein. Counted here are fewer than 250,000 distinct CDR3 sequences, more than 25% occurring once; the ten biggest clones make up roughly 7.3%. V lost 0 bases, J lost 5 bases, and 5 bases lay in between. The CDR3 is made up of 13 amino acids. Germline CDR1 SGHDN, CDR2 FVKESK. In its sample, this clonotype was seen many times. The chain carries TRBV14 and TRBJ1-5; no reliable D call. This specimen consisted of a blood sample, obtained at baseline and on day 111 from a kidney transplant recipient. This sequence was found in a male patient between 25 and 39 years old who had COVID-19 and was a kidney transplant recipient. The graft donor may be the source of some T cells. In DNA form, the CDR3 reads TGTGCCAGCAGCCAAGAGAGGCATCAGCCCCAGCATTTT. It specifies CASSQERHQPQHF.